The 18 T cell receptor beta chains listed next were all sequenced from one sample in a study of blood T cells in healthy people across ages. With a J-beta primer mix and a sample-barcoded 5' primer, a second PCR ran about 7 to 12 cycles. TCRdb redid the calling of the 5' RACE reads with MiXCR, one entry per CDR3 protein. The table has 1.4 million or so distinct CDR3 sequences, around 40% seen once. Specimen: blood. These receptor sequences come from a young woman in good health.

This clonotype came up many times. This chain links TRBV4-3 with TRBJ2-7, with TRBD1 identical over 9 bases. J lost 4 bases, V lost 3 bases, and 4 bases had no gene match. There are 14 residues in the CDR3. The germline CDR1 and CDR2 sequences are LGHNA and YSLEER. The chain's CDR3 is CASSQGTGRYEQYF. The CDR3 DNA reads TGCGCCAGCAGCCAGGGGACAGGGCGGTACGAGCAGTACTTC.

This chain joins TRBV14 and TRBJ2-1; the D gene is possibly TRBD1 (6 bases). The CDR3 consists of 13 residues. The germline V gene encodes CDR1 SGHDN and CDR2 FVKESK. V gave up 0 bases and J gave up 9 bases, with 9 bases separating them. This chain's CDR3 is CASSQEQGPEQFF. CDR3 DNA sequence: TGTGCCAGCAGCCAAGAACAGGGTCCTGAGCAGTTCTTC.

This sequence joins TRBV13 and TRBJ2-7, with a possible D match to TRBD2 (6 bases). This CDR3 is built from 16 residues. The germline gives CDR1 PRHDT, CDR2 FYEKMQ (reference sequence). V lost 0 bases to trimming and J lost 0 bases, with 12 bases between them. CDR3 in amino acids: CASSLGARGTSYEQYF. For the CDR3, the DNA is TGTGCCAGCAGCTTAGGCGCGCGGGGAACCTCCTACGAGCAGTACTTC.

This clonotype was seen once. V and J are TRBV21-1 and TRBJ2-4; the table assigns TRBD2, which was not confirmed against the DNA. TRBJ2-5 explains the end of the DNA better; the J call may be wrong. TRBV21-1 is listed as a pseudogene. CDR3 length equals 15 residues. The CDR3 region is CASTQSRRLQETQYF. As DNA, the CDR3 is TGTGCCAGCACACAATCTCGGAGGCTCCAAGAGACCCAGTACTTC.

This clonotype was found a few times. V and J are TRBV12-3 or TRBV12-4 and TRBJ2-1; D possibly uses TRBD1 or TRBD2 (5 bases each). Deletions cut 6 bases from V and 6 bases from J, with 15 bases between. This CDR3 has 14 residues. Written as DNA, the CDR3 is TGTGCCAGCAGAAGGGACCAAGCCGGCAATGAGCAGTTCTTC. Translated, it gives CASRRDQAGNEQFF.

The rearrangement joins TRBV29-1 to TRBJ1-1, with D hard to call. The CDR3 extends over 14 amino acids. CDR1 is SQVTM and CDR2 is ANQGSEA in the germline V gene. V lost 3 bases and J 2 bases, leaving 13 bases between the germline ends. Here the CDR3 DNA reads TGCAGCGTTGATAGTGGGGTATCTAACACTGAAGCTTTCTTT. Translation: CSVDSGVSNTEAFF.

The chain couples TRBV7-2 to TRBJ1-1, with TRBD1 matching 9 bases. Looked up from germline, CDR1 is SGHTA and CDR2 is FQGNSA. The ends lost 5 bases at V and 3 bases at J; junction bases unmatched: 13. The CDR3 spans 17 residues. The CDR3 protein is CASSHTGGSAGDTEAFF. CDR3 coding DNA: TGTGCCAGCAGCCACACAGGGGGCTCCGCGGGGGACACTGAAGCTTTCTTT. The whole variable domain, filled in from reference TRBV7-2 and TRBJ1-1, reads GAGVSQSPSNKVTEKGKDVELRCDPISGHTALYWYRQSLGQGLEFLIYFQGNSAPDKSGLPSDRFSAERTGGSVSTLTIQRTQQEDSAVYLCASSHTGGSAGDTEAFFGQGTRLTVV.

The chain uses TRBV20-1 and TRBJ2-5; the match to TRBD2 covers 8 bases. V shed 2 bases and J 5 bases; nucleotides not matched to a gene: 10. Germline CDR1 reads DFQATT; CDR2 reads SNEGSKA (reference sequence). The CDR3 covers 15 residues. The CDR3 region is CSARSRTSRQETQYF. The CDR3 DNA follows: TGCAGTGCTAGATCCAGGACTAGCAGACAGGAGACCCAGTACTTC.

This chain joins TRBV12-3 or TRBV12-4 and TRBJ1-1; no reliable D call. This CDR3 is 14 amino acids long. Trimming removed 7 bases from V and 3 bases from J, with 15 bases in between. The CDR3 sequence is CASIAPIRDTEAFF. The CDR3 coding sequence is TGTGCCAGCATTGCACCTATAAGGGACACTGAAGCTTTCTTT.

The rearrangement links TRBV5-5 to TRBJ2-4, with 7 bases lining up with TRBD2. The DNA end is a closer match to TRBJ2-5, so the J assignment may be wrong. There are 14 residues in the CDR3. Germline V CDR1 and CDR2: SGHKS, YYEKEE (reference sequence). For the CDR3, the DNA is TGTGCCAGCAGATTGTGGGAGGGGTCAGAGACCCAGTACTTC. Protein: CASRLWEGSETQYF.

This clonotype was counted a few times. This chain connects TRBV4-1 to TRBJ2-1, with 9 bases identical to TRBD2. This CDR3 comprises 16 residues. The V segment lost 1 base and the J segment 3 bases; nucleotides outside the gene matches: 4. Germline values: CDR1 MGHRA, CDR2 YSYEKL. The CDR3 DNA sequence: TGCGCCAGCAGCCAAGGGCTAGCGGGGTACTACAATGAGCAGTTCTTC. Protein product: CASSQGLAGYYNEQFF.

The chain employs TRBV20-1 and TRBJ2-7; weak D call: TRBD2 (5 bases). The germline V gene has CDR1 DFQATT and CDR2 SNEGSKA (reference sequence). The length of the CDR3 is 13 residues. Trimming stripped 6 bases from V and 2 bases from J, with 14 bases between. The CDR3 DNA follows: TGCAGTGCAAGGACTGACGGAGCCTACGAGCAGTACTTC. Its translation is CSARTDGAYEQYF.

The chain employs TRBV9 and TRBJ2-1, with a tentative D call TRBD1 (7 bases). Germline V gene data show CDR1 as SGDLS and CDR2 as YYNGEE. The CDR3 consists of 14 residues. The V and J ends lost 6 bases and 3 bases respectively, with 13 bases between them. The CDR3 loop is CASTRQGGYNEQFF. In nucleotides, the CDR3 is TGTGCCAGCACCAGACAGGGAGGCTACAATGAGCAGTTCTTC.

This clonotype was seen only a few times. CDR3 DNA: TGTGCCAGCAGCTTAGGGACTAGCGGACTGAGGAACATTCAGTACTTC. Amino acid sequence: CASSLGTSGLRNIQYF. The chain is built from TRBV7-9 and TRBJ2-4; 10 bases fit TRBD2. CDR3 length: 16 residues. From germline, CDR1 is SEHNR and CDR2 FQNEAQ (reference sequence). Unmatched junction bases numbered 7, after V lost 1 base and J lost 7 bases.

V is TRBV12-3 or TRBV12-4 and J is TRBJ1-4; weak D call: TRBD1 (5 bases). This CDR3 is 15 amino acids long. Trimming shortened V by 5 bases and J by 11 bases, and 21 bases separated the two germline ends. DNA for the CDR3: TGTGCCAGCAGTCCCGGGCCAGGGAGGGCTGAGAAACTGTTTTTT. Its translation is CASSPGPGRAEKLFF.

The CDR3: CATLPGRMNTEAFF. Here the CDR3 DNA reads TGTGCCACCTTACCGGGACGGATGAACACTGAAGCTTTCTTT. The gene calls are TRBV2 and TRBJ1-1; a weak D match, TRBD1 (5 bases). In germline, CDR1 is SNHLY, CDR2 FYNNEI. Trimming left V 10 bases short and J 0 bases short, with 15 bases between. The CDR3 sequence is 14 residues long.

This sequence joins TRBV7-9 and TRBJ2-7; possible D gene TRBD1, 5 bases. Trimming shortened V by 8 bases and J by 1 base, and 12 bases separated the two germline ends. The CDR3 is 13 residues long. Germline lookup yields CDR1 SEHNR and CDR2 FQNEAQ (reference sequence). CDR3 in amino acids: CASGAIASYEQYF. The CDR3 DNA reads as TGTGCCAGCGGGGCTATAGCTTCCTACGAGCAGTACTTC.

This clonotype was recorded a few times. CDR3 nucleotides: TGCGCCAGCAGCCAAGATGGGGCTAGCGGAGGCTACAATGAGCAGTTCTTC. Translated: CASSQDGASGGYNEQFF. The chain recombines TRBV4-3 with TRBJ2-1; TRBD2 agrees at 7 bases. Losses at the gene ends were 0 bases for V and 3 bases for J; bases not matched to a gene: 8. Germline V CDR1 and CDR2: LGHNA, YSLEER. The CDR3 has 17 residues.